The 6 T cell receptor beta chains given below trace back to one sample, sequenced in a study of blood T cell repertoires in COVID-19 (dated by TCRdb to the early 2020s). The library came from the immunoSEQ multiplex PCR assay. As stored in TCRdb, this immuneACCESS dataset retains in-frame rearrangements with V and J assigned. A fraction of the clones does not appear; measured against another copy, unresolved V genes explain less than half of the discrepancy, and the remainder lacks a known reason. This sample holds approximately 160,000 clones; around nine tenths were observed only once. In total, the top ten clones hold 0.53% of the sample. Sequencing was carried out using peripheral blood. The receptors stem from a man aged 45-60 years with acute or convalescent COVID-19.

This clone was seen a single time. The chain joins TRBV14 to TRBJ1-1, with D maybe TRBD1 (5 bases). The CDR3 spans 12 residues. Germline values: CDR1 SGHDN, CDR2 FVKESK. Trimming left V 0 bases short and J 11 bases short, with 10 bases between. CDR3 sequence (DNA): TGTGCCAGCAGCCAAGACAGGGCACGGGCTTTCTTT. Translated, it gives CASSQDRARAFF. The variable domain in full, with the rest retrieved from reference TRBV14 and TRBJ1-1, is EAGVTQFPSHSVIEKGQTVTLRCDPISGHDNLYWYRRVMGKEIKFLLHFVKESKQDESGMPNNRFLAERTGGTYSTLKVQPAELEDSGVYFCASSQDRARAFFGQGTRLTVV.

The genes are TRBV5-1 and TRBJ1-2, with a tentative D call TRBD1 (6 bases). V lost 0 bases, J lost 4 bases, and 10 bases lay in between. Germline loops: CDR1 SGHRS, CDR2 YFSETQ. The CDR3 is made up of 14 amino acids. The CDR3 here is CASSLGTASYGYTF. The DNA of the CDR3 is TGCGCCAGCAGCTTGGGGACAGCCAGCTATGGCTACACCTTC.

This chain joins TRBV11-2 and TRBJ2-1; 12 bases match TRBD2. The CDR3 spans 15 residues. Germline CDR1 SGHAT, CDR2 FQNNGV. V shed 2 bases and J 7 bases; nucleotides not matched to a gene: 3. CDR3: CASSLLAGGRNEQFF. The CDR3 DNA follows: TGTGCCAGCAGCTTACTAGCGGGGGGGCGGAATGAGCAGTTCTTC.

V gene TRBV24-1 combines with J gene TRBJ2-7; possibly TRBD1 for D (6 bases). The CDR3 has 18 amino acids. The germline V and J ends were trimmed by 1 base and 7 bases, with 25 bases remaining between them. The germline CDR1 and CDR2 sequences are KGHDR and SFDVKD. The CDR3 DNA follows: TGTGCCACCAGTGATTTTCCCCAGGGGTGTCGGTGCAGACTAGAGCAGTACGTC. The encoded protein is CATSDFPQGCRCRLEQYV.

Details on this clone: Other DNA sequences in the same sample also yield this CDR3. The genes are TRBV9 and TRBJ1-3; maybe TRBD1 (5 bases). The CDR3 is 15 amino acids. Germline assignment: CDR1 SGDLS and CDR2 YYNGEE. The V end lost 0 bases, the J end lost 4 bases, and 11 bases lay between the germline ends. For the CDR3, the DNA is TGTGCCAGCAGCGTAGGGGGGGTAGCAGGAAACACCATATATTTT. Its translation is CASSVGGVAGNTIYF. The full variable domain, completed using reference TRBV9 and TRBJ1-3, is DSGVTQTPKHLITATGQRVTLRCSPRSGDLSVYWYQQSLDQGLQFLIQYYNGEERAKGNILERFSAQQFPDLHSELNLSSLELGDSALYFCASSVGGVAGNTIYFGEGSWLTVV.

The chain recombines TRBV28 with TRBJ2-1; 10 bases are a match to TRBD1. CDR1 and CDR2 (germline): MDHEN, SYDVKM. Losses at the gene ends were 2 bases for V and 9 bases for J; bases not matched to a gene: 13. CDR3 length: 17 residues. CDR3 DNA sequence: TGTGCCAGCAGTTTAACCCTCGGACAGGGGGTCATAGGTGAGCAGTTCTTC. Translating gives CASSLTLGQGVIGEQFF.